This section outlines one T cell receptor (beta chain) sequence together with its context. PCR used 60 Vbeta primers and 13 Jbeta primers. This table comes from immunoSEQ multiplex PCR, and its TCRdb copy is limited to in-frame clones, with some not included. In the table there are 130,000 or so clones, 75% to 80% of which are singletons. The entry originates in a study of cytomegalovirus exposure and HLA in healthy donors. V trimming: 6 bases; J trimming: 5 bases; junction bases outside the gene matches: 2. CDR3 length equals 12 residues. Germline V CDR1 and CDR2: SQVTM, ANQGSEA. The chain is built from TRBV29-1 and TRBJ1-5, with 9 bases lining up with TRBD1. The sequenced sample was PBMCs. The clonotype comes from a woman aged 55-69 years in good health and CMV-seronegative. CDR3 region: CSVGQGYQPQHF. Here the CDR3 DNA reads TGCAGCGTGGGACAGGGTTATCAGCCCCAGCATTTT. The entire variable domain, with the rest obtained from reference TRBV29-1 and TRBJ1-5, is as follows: SAVISQKPSRDICQRGTSLTIQCQVDSQVTMMFWYRQQPGQSLTLIATANQGSEATYESGFVIDKFPISRPNLTFSTLTVSNMSPEDSSIYLCSVGQGYQPQHFGDGTRLSIL.